This T cell receptor beta chain was captured by sequencing in a study of cytomegalovirus exposure and HLA in healthy donors. The V gene end was trimmed by 1 base and the J gene end by 7 bases; junction bases not matched to a gene: 8. The CDR3 length is 15 residues. Germline-derived CDR1 and CDR2 are KGHSH and LQKENI. The PCR employed 60 Vbeta primers together with 13 Jbeta primers. Sequencing was performed with immunoSEQ multiplex PCR; in TCRdb, only in-frame clones are kept and a portion is missing. The data contain 100,000 to 150,000 clones, around 80% of them singletons. This clonotype was obtained from a female donor in good health and CMV-seronegative. The chain couples TRBV18 to TRBJ1-2; 8 bases are shared with TRBD1. Sequenced: PBMCs. DNA for the CDR3: TGTGCCAGCTCACCACAGGACAGGGTCGAGGCTGGCTACACCTTC. Its translation is CASSPQDRVEAGYTF.